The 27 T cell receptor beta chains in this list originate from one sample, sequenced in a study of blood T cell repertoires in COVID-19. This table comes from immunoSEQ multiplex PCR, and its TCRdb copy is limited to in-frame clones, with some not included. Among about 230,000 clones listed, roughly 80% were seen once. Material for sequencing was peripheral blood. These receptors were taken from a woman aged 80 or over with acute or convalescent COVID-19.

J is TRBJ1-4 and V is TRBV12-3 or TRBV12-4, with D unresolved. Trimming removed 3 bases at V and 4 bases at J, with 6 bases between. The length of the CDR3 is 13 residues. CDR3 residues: CASSFAGNEKLFF. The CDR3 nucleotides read TGTGCCAGCAGTTTCGCCGGTAATGAAAAACTGTTTTTT.

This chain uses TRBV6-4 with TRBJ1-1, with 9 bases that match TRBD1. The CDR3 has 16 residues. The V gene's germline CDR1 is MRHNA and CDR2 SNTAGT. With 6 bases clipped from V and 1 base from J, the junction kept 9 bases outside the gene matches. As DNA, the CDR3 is TGTGCCAGCAGGATTACAGGGGGCGCCGGGAACACTGAAGCTTTCTTT. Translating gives CASRITGGAGNTEAFF.

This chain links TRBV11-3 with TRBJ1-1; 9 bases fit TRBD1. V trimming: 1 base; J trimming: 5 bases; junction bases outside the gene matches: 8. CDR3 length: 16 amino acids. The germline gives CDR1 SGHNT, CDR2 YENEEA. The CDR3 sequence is CASSLAGQGTGTEAFF. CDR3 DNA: TGTGCCAGCAGCTTAGCGGGACAGGGAACGGGAACTGAAGCTTTCTTT.

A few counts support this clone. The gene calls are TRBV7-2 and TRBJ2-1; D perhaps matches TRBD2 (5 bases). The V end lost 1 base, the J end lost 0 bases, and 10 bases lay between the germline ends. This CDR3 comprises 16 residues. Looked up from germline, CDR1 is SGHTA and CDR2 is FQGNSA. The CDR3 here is CASSLGVGVSYNEQFF. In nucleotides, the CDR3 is TGTGCCAGCAGCTTAGGCGTCGGGGTCTCCTACAATGAGCAGTTCTTC.

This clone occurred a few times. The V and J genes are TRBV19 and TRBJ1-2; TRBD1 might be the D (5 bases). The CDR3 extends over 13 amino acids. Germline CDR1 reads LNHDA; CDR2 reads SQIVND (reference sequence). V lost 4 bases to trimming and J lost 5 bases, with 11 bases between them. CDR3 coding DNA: TGTGCCAGTAGTAATGCAGGGCGTTATGGCTACACCTTC. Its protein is CASSNAGRYGYTF.

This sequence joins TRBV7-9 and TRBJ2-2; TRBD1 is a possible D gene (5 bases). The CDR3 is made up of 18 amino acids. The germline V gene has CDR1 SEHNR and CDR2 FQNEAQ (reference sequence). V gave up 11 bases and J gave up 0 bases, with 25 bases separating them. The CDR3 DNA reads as TGTGCCTCCCTAAGGGGCTTTGTCCAGTTCGCGAACACCGGGGAGCTGTTTTTT. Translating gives CASLRGFVQFANTGELFF.

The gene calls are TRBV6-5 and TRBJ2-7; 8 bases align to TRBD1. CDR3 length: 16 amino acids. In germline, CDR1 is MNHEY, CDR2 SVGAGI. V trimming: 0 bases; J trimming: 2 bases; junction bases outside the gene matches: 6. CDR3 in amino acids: CASSYSGRGPTYEQYF. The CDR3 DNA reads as TGTGCCAGCAGTTACTCGGGCAGGGGGCCAACCTACGAGCAGTACTTC.

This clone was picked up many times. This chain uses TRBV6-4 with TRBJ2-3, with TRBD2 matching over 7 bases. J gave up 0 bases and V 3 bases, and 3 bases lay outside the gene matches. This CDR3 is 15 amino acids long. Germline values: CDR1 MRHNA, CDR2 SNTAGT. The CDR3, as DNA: TGTGCCAGCAGTGAAGGGACTAAAAGCACAGATACGCAGTATTTT. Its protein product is CASSEGTKSTDTQYF.

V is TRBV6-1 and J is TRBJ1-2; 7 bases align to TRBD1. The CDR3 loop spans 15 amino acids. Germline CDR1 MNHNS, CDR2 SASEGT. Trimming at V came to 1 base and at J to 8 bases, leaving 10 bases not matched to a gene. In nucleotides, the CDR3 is TGTGCCAGCAGTGAAGGAGACAGGGAGGCGGAGGGCTACACCTTC. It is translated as CASSEGDREAEGYTF.

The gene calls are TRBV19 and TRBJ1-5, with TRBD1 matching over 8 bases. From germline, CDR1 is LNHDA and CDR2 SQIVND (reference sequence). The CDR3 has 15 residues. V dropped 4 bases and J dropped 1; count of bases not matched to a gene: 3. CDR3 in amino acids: CASSRQGPSNQPQHF. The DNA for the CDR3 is TGTGCCAGTAGTAGACAGGGGCCAAGCAATCAGCCCCAGCATTTT.

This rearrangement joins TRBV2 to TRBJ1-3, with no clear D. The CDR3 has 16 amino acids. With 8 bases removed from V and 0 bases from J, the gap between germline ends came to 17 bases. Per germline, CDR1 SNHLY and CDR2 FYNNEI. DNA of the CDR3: TGTGCCAGCGGAAGTGGTGAGGCCATCTCTGGAAACACCATATATTTT. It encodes CASGSGEAISGNTIYF. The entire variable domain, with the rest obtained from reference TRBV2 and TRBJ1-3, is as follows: EPEVTQTPSHQVTQMGQEVILRCVPISNHLYFYWYRQILGQKVEFLVSFYNNEISEKSEIFDDQFSVERPDGSNFTLKIRSTKLEDSAMYFCASGSGEAISGNTIYFGEGSWLTVV.

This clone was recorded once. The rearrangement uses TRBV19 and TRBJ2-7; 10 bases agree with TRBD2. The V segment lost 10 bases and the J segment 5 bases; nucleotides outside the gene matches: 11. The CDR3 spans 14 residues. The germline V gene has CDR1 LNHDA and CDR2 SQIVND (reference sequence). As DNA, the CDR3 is TGTGCCACAGGACAGTCTAGCGGGAGTCACGAGCAGTACTTC. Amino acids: CATGQSSGSHEQYF.

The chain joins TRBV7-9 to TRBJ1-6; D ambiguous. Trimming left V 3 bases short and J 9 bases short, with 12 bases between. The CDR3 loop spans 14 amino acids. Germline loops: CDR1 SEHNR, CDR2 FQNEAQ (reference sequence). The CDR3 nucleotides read TGTGCCAGCAGCTTGGGCACCGGGGTTTCACCCCTCCACTTT. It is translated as CASSLGTGVSPLHF.

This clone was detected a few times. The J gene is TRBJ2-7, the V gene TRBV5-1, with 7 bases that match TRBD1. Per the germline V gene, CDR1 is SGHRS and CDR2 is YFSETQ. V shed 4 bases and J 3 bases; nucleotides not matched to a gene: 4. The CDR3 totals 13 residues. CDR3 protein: CASSVTGYYEQYF. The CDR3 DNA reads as TGCGCCAGCAGCGTGACAGGGTACTACGAGCAGTACTTC. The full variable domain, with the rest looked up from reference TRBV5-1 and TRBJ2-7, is KAGVTQTPRYLIKTRGQQVTLSCSPISGHRSVSWYQQTPGQGLQFLFEYFSETQRNKGNFPGRFSGRQFSNSRSEMNVSTLELGDSALYLCASSVTGYYEQYFGPGTRLTVT.

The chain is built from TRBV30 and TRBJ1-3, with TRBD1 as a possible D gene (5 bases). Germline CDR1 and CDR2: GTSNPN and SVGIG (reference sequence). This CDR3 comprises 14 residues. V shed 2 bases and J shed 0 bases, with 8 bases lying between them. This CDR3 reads CAWSMGGSGNTIYF. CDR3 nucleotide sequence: TGTGCCTGGAGTATGGGGGGCTCTGGAAACACCATATATTTT.

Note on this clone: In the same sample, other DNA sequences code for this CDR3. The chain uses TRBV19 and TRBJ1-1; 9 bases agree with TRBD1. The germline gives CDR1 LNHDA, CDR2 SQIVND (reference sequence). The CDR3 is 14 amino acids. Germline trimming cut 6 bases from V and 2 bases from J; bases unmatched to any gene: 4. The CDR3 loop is CASRDRGGNTEAFF. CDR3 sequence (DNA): TGTGCCAGTAGGGACAGGGGTGGTAACACTGAAGCTTTCTTT.

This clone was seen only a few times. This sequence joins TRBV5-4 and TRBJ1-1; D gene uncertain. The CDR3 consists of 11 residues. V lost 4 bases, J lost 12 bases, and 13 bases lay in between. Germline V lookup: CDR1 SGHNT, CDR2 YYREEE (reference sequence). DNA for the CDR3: TGTGCCAGCAGCGACGGGGTTAGGACTTTCTTT. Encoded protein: CASSDGVRTFF. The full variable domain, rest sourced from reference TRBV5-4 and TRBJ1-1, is ETGVTQSPTHLIKTRGQQVTLRCSSQSGHNTVSWYQQALGQGPQFIFQYYREEENGRGNFPPRFSGLQFPNYSSELNVNALELDDSALYLCASSDGVRTFFGQGTRLTVV.

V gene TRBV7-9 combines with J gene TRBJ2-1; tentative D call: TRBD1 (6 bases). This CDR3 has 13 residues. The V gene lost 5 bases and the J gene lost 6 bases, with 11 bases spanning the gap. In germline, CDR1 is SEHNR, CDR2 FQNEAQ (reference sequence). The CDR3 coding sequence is TGTGCCAGCAGCCCAACAGGGTTCAATGAGCAGTTCTTC. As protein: CASSPTGFNEQFF. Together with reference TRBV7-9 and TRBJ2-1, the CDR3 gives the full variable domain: DTGVSQNPRHKITKRGQNVTFRCDPISEHNRLYWYRQTLGQGPEFLTYFQNEAQLEKSRLLSDRFSAERPKGSFSTLEIQRTEQGDSAMYLCASSPTGFNEQFFGPGTRLTVL.

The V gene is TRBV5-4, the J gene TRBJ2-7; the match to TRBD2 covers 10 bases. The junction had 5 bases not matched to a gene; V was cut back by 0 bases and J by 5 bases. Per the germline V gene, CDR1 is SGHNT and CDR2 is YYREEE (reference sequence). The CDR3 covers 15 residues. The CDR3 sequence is CASSLEVAGGHEQYF. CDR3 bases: TGTGCCAGCAGCTTGGAAGTAGCGGGAGGACACGAGCAGTACTTC.

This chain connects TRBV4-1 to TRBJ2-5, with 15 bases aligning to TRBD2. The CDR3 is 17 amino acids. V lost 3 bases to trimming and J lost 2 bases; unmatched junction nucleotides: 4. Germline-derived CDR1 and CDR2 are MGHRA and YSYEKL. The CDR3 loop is CASSHVGLAGGQETQYF. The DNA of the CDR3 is TGCGCCAGCAGCCATGTGGGACTAGCGGGAGGACAAGAGACCCAGTACTTC.

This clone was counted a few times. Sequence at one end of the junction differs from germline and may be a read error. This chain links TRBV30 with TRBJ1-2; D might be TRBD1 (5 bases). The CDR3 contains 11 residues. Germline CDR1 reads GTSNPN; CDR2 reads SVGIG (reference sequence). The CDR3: CAWRAGPLPAF. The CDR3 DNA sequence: TGTGCCTGGAGGGCGGGACCGCTCCCAGCCTTC.

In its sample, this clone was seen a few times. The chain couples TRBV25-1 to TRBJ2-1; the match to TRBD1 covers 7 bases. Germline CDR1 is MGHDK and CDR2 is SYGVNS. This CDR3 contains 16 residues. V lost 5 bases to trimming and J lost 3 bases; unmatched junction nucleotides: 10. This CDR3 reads CASSPPQGTLYNEQFF. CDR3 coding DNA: TGTGCCAGCAGTCCACCACAGGGGACCCTCTACAATGAGCAGTTCTTC. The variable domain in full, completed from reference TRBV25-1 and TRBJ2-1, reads EADIYQTPRYLVIGTGKKITLECSQTMGHDKMYWYQQDPGMELHLIHYSYGVNSTEKGDLSSESTVSRIRTEHFPLTLESARPSHTSQYLCASSPPQGTLYNEQFFGPGTRLTVL.

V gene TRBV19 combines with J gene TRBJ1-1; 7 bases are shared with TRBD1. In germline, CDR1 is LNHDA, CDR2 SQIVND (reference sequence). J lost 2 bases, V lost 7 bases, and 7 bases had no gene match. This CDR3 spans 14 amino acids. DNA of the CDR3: TGTGCCAGTAATTTTAGACAGGGAAACACTGAAGCTTTCTTT. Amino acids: CASNFRQGNTEAFF.

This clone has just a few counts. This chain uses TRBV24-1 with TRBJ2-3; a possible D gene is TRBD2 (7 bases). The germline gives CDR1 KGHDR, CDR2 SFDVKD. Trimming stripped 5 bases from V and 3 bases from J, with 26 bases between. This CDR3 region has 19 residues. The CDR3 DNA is TGTGCCACCAGTGCCCCTTCCGGAGGGGGGGGAACAGGGACAGATACGCAGTATTTT. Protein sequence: CATSAPSGGGGTGTDTQYF.

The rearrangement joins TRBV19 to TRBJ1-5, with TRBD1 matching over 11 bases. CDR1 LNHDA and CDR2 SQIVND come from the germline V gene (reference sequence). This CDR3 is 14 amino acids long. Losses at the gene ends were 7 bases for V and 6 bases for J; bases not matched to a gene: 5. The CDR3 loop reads CASTDRGLSQPQHF. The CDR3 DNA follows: TGTGCCAGTACGGACAGGGGGCTTAGTCAGCCCCAGCATTTT.

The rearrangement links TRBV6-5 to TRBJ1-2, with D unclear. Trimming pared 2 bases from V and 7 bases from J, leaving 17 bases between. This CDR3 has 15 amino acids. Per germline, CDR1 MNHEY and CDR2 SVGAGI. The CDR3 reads CASSYAVGASGGYTF. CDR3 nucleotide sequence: TGTGCCAGCAGTTACGCGGTCGGCGCGTCGGGTGGCTACACCTTC.

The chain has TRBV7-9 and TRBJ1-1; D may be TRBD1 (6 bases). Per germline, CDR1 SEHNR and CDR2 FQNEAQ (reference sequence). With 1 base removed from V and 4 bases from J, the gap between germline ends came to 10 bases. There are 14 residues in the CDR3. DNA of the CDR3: TGTGCCAGCAGCTTAGATCAAGGGGGCACTGAAGCTTTCTTT. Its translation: CASSLDQGGTEAFF.